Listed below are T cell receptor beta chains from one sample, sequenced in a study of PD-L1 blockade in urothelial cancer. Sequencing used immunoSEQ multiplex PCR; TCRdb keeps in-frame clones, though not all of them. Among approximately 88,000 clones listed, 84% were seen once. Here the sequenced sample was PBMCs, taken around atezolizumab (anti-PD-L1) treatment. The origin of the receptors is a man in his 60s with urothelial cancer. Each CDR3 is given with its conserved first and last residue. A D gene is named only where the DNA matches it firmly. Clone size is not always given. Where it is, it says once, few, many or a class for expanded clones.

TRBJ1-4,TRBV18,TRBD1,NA,CASSPTGQTTNEKLFF,TGTGCCAGCTCACCAACGGGACAGACAACTAATGAAAAACTGTTTTTT
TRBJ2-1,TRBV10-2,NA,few,CASSETGDNEQFF,TGCGCCAGCAGTGAGACAGGAGACAATGAGCAGTTCTTC
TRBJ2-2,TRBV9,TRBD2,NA,CASSESGGVTGGELFF,TGTGCCAGCAGCGAAAGCGGGGGGGTAACTGGCGGGGAGCTGTTTTTT
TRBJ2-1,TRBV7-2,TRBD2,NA,CASSLLAGGASSYNEQFF,TGTGCCAGCAGCTTACTAGCGGGAGGGGCCAGCTCCTACAATGAGCAGTTCTTC
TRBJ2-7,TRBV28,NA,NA,CASSLARLRAWYF,TGTGCCAGCAGCCTAGCCCGGTTGAGAGCCTGGTACTTC
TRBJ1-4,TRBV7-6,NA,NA,CASSRGTSPNEKLFF,TGTGCCAGCAGCCGAGGGACTTCCCCTAATGAAAAACTGTTTTTT
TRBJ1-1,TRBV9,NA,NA,CASSPLTGSTEAFF,TGTGCCAGCAGCCCTCTGACAGGTTCCACTGAAGCTTTCTTT
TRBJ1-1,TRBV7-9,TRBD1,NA,CASSLRQGVDTEAFF,TGTGCCAGCAGCTTGAGACAGGGGGTGGACACTGAAGCTTTCTTT
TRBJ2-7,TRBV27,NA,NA,CASTHGRGSSYEQYF,TGTGCCAGCACCCACGGACGGGGGAGCTCCTACGAGCAGTACTTC
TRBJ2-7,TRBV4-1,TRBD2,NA,CASSQDSGAFREQYF,TGCGCCAGCAGCCAAGATAGCGGGGCCTTCCGCGAGCAGTACTTC
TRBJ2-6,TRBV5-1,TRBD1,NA,CASSLGGQGAAGANVLTF,TGCGCCAGCAGCTTGGGCGGACAGGGGGCGGCTGGGGCCAACGTCCTGACTTTC
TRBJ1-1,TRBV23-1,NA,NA,CASSQSNAGWETEAFF,TGCGCCAGCAGTCAATCGAACGCAGGTTGGGAGACTGAAGCTTTCTTT
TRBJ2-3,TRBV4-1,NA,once,CASSPESGRGTRNTQYF,TGCGCCAGCAGCCCAGAGAGTGGGAGGGGGACGCGGAATACGCAGTATTTT
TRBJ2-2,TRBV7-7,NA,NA,CASRGGPNTGELFF,TGTGCCAGCAGGGGAGGACCGAACACCGGGGAGCTGTTTTTT
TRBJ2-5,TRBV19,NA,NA,CASSIESAGGGGETQYF,TGTGCCAGTAGTATAGAATCTGCCGGGGGCGGGGGAGAGACCCAGTACTTC
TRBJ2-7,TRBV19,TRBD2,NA,CASSIRTSGYSYEQYF,TGTGCCAGTAGTATCCGGACTAGCGGATACTCCTACGAGCAGTACTTC
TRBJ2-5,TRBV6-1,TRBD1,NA,CASGTAREETQYF,TGTGCCAGCGGGACAGCCCGTGAGGAGACCCAGTACTTC
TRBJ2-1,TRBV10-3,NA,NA,CAISEQNEQFF,TGTGCCATCAGTGAGCAGAATGAGCAGTTCTTC
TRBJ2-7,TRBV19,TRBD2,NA,CASSLVAGAVPYEQYF,TGTGCCAGTAGTTTAGTAGCGGGAGCAGTCCCCTACGAGCAGTACTTC
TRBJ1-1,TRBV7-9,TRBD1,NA,CASSPTGTSGNTEAFF,TGTGCCAGCAGCCCGACAGGGACCTCCGGGAACACTGAAGCTTTCTTT
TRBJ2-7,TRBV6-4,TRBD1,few,CAVPTGEVTHYEQYF,TGTGCCGTCCCGACAGGGGAGGTCACTCACTACGAGCAGTACTTC
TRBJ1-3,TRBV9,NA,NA,CASSLGGGLSGNTIYF,TGTGCCAGCAGCCTAGGCGGGGGCCTCTCTGGAAACACCATATATTTT
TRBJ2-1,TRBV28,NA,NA,CASRNGGSDEQFF,TGTGCCAGCAGGAATGGCGGGTCCGATGAGCAGTTCTTC
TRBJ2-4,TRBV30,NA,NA,CAWSVSAAKNIQYF,TGTGCCTGGAGTGTCAGCGCAGCCAAAAACATTCAGTACTTC
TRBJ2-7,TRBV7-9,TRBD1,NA,CASTSRTGTYEQYF,TGTGCCAGCACGTCCCGGACAGGAACCTACGAGCAGTACTTC
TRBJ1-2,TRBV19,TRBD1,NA,CASSIEGQGDGYTF,TGTGCCAGTAGTATAGAGGGACAGGGAGATGGCTACACCTTC
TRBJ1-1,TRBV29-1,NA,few,CSVLRTANTEAFF,TGCAGCGTTCTCCGGACAGCCAACACTGAAGCTTTCTTT
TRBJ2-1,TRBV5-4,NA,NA,CASSLAGVNNEQFF,TGTGCCAGCAGCTTGGCGGGGGTAAACAATGAGCAGTTCTTC
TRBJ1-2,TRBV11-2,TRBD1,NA,CASSLPLEGGGNYGYTF,TGTGCCAGCAGCTTACCGCTCGAAGGGGGCGGGAACTATGGCTACACCTTC
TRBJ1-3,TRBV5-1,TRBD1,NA,CASSSSGTGGNTIYF,TGCGCCAGCAGCTCCTCCGGGACAGGGGGAAACACCATATATTTT
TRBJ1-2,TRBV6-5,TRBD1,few,CASSPGQGIDYTF,TGTGCCAGCAGCCCGGGACAGGGTATTGACTACACCTTC
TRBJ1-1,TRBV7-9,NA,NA,CASSLGGSRAFF,TGTGCCAGCAGCCTGGGGGGGTCTCGAGCTTTCTTT
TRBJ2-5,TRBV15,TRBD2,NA,CATSSSGGAETQYF,TGTGCCACCAGCTCTAGCGGGGGGGCGGAGACCCAGTACTTC
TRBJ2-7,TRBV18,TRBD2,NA,CASSPPLAGGRGSYEQYF,TGTGCCAGCTCACCACCACTAGCGGGGGGGAGGGGAAGCTACGAGCAGTACTTC
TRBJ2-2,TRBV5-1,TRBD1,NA,CASTWTGRGTGELFF,TGCGCCAGCACCTGGACAGGGCGGGGCACCGGGGAGCTGTTTTTT
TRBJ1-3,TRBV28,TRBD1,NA,CASSRQGTGNTIYF,TGTGCCAGCAGTAGACAGGGGACTGGAAACACCATATATTTT
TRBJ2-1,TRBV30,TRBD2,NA,CAWSGGGANNEQFF,TGTGCCTGGAGCGGCGGGGGGGCAAACAATGAGCAGTTCTTC
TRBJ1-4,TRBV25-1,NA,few,CASSRARGELFF,TGTGCCAGCAGTCGAGCTCGGGGAGAGCTGTTTTTT
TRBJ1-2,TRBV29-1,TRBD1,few,CSVAFNLGQHGYTF,TGCAGCGTTGCCTTCAATCTGGGACAGCATGGCTACACCTTC
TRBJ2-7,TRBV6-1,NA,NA,CASRRDNYEQYF,TGTGCCAGCAGGAGGGACAACTACGAGCAGTACTTC